This T cell receptor beta chain derives from a study of cytomegalovirus exposure and HLA in healthy donors. CDR1 is SQVTM, CDR2 ANQGSEA, per germline. The CDR3 length is 14 residues. Trimming took off 6 bases at V and 8 bases at J, with 20 bases between the two ends. Primers: 60 Vbeta forward and 13 Jbeta reverse. Profiling relied on immunoSEQ multiplex PCR, and the TCRdb table lists in-frame clones only, not all of them. The sample contains 100,000 to 150,000 clones, roughly 79% of which appear only once. The rearrangement joins TRBV29-1 to TRBJ2-1, with D tentatively TRBD1 (5 bases). The specimen was PBMCs. The receptor comes from a woman between 45 and 65 years old in good health and CMV-seronegative. The CDR3 protein is CSVTVQGLVYEQFF. The DNA for the CDR3 is TGCAGCGTCACGGTCCAGGGCCTAGTCTATGAGCAGTTCTTC.